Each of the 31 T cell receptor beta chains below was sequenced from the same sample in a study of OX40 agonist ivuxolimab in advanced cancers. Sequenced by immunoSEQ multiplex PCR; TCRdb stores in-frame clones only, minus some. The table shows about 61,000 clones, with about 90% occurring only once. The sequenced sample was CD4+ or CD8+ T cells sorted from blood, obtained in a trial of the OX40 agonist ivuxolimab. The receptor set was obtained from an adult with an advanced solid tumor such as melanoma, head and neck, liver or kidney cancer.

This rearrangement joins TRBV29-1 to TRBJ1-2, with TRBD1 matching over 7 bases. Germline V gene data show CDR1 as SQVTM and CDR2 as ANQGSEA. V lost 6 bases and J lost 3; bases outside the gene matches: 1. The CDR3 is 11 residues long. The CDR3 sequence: CSVTGDYGYTF. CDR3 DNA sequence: TGCAGCGTCACAGGGGACTATGGCTACACCTTC.

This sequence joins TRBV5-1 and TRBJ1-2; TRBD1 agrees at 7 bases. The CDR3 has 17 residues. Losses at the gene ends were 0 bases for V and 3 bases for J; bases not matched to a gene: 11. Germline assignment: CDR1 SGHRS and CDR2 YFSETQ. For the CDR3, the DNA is TGCGCCAGCAGCTTGGATACGGACGGAGGGGGCTACTATGGCTACACCTTC. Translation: CASSLDTDGGGYYGYTF.

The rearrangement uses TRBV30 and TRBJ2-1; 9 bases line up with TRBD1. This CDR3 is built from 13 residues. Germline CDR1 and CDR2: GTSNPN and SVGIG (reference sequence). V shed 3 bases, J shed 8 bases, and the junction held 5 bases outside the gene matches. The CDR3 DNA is TGTGCCTGGAGCGGGACAGGGTTCGATGAGCAGTTCTTC. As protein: CAWSGTGFDEQFF.

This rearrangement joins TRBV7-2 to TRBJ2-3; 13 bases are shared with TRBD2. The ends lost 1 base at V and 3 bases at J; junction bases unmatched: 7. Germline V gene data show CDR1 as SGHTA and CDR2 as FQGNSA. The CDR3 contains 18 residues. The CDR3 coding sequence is TGTGCCAGCAGCTTAGAACTAGCGGGAGGGCCGAGGACAGATACGCAGTATTTT. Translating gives CASSLELAGGPRTDTQYF.

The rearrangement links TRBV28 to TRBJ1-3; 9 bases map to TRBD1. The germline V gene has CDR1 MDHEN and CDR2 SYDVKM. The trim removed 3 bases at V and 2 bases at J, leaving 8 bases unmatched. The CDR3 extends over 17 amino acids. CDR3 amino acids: CASSFPLRTGAGNTIYF. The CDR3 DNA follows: TGTGCCAGCAGTTTCCCACTCAGGACAGGGGCTGGAAACACCATATATTTT.

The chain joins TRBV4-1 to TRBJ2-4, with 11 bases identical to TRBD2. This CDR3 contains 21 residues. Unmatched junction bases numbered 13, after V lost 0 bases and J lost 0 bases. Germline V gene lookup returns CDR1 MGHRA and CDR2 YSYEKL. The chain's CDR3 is CASSQDRTSGWGALAKNIQYF. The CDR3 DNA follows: TGCGCCAGCAGCCAAGACCGGACTAGCGGGTGGGGGGCTCTAGCCAAAAACATTCAGTACTTC.

The CDR3 DNA follows: TGTGCCACCAGCAGACCCCGGGAGGACTCCTACAATGAGCAGTTCTTC. Protein: CATSRPREDSYNEQFF. The chain carries TRBV28 and TRBJ2-1, with TRBD2 identical over 7 bases. This CDR3 spans 16 amino acids. CDR1 MDHEN and CDR2 SYDVKM come from the germline V gene. V gave up 10 bases and J gave up 0 bases; unmatched junction bases: 12.

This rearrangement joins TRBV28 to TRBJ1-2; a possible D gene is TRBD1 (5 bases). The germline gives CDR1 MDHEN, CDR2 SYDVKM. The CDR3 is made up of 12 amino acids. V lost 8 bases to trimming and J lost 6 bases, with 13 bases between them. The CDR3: CASRKLGDGYTF. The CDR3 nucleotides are TGTGCCAGCCGGAAGTTAGGGGATGGCTACACCTTC.

CDR3 amino acids: CASSVGGRADGYTF. The DNA of the CDR3 is TGTGCCAGCAGCGTGGGGGGCAGGGCGGACGGCTACACCTTC. The rearrangement uses TRBV9 and TRBJ1-2, with a tentative D call TRBD1 (6 bases). Germline V CDR1 and CDR2: SGDLS, YYNGEE. There are 14 residues in the CDR3. V shed 2 bases and J shed 8 bases, with 16 bases lying between them.

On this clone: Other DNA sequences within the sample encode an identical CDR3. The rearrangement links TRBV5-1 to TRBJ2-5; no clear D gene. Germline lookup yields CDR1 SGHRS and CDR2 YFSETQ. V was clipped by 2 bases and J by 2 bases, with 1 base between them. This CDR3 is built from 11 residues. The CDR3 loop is CASSFQETQYF. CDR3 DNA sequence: TGCGCCAGCAGCTTTCAAGAGACCCAGTACTTC.

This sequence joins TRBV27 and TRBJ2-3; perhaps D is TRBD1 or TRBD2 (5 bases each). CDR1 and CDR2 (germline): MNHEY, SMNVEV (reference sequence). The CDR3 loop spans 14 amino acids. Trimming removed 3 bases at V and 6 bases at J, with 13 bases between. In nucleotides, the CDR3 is TGTGCCAGCAGTTTGGGACCCAAATGGGATACGCAGTATTTT. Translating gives CASSLGPKWDTQYF.

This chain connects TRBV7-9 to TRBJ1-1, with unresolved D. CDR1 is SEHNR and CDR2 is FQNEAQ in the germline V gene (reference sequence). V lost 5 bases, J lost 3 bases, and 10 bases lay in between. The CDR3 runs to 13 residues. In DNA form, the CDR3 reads TGTGCCAGCAGCCCGGCAGGTGACACTGAAGCTTTCTTT. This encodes CASSPAGDTEAFF.

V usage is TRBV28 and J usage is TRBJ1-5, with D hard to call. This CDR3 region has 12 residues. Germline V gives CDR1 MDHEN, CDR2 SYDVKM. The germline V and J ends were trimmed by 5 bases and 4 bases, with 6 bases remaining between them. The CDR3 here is CASSLENQPQHF. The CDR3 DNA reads TGTGCCAGCAGTCTAGAAAATCAGCCCCAGCATTTT.

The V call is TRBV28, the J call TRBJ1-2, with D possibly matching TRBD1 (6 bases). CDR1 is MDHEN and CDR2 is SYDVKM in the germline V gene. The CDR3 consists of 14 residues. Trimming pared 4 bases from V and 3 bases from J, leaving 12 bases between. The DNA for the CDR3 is TGTGCCAGCAGTTGGGGGGGGGCGGACTATGGCTACACCTTC. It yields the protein CASSWGGADYGYTF.

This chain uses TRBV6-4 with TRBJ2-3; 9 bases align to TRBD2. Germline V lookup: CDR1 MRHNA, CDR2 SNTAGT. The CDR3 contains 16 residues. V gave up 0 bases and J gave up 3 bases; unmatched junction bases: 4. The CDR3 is CASSDSAGGPTDTQYF. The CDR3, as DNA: TGTGCCAGCAGTGACTCGGCGGGAGGGCCAACAGATACGCAGTATTTT.

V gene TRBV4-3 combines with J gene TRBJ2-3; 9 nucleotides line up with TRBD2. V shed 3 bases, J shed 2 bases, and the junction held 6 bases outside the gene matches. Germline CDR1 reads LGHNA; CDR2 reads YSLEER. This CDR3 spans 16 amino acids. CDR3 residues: CASSHALAGITDTQYF. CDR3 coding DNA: TGCGCCAGCAGCCACGCTCTAGCGGGAATCACAGATACGCAGTATTTT.

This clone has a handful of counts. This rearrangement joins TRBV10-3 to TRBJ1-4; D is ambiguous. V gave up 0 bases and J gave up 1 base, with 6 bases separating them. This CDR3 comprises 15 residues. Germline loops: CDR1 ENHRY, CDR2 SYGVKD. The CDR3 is CAISESLGTNEKLFF. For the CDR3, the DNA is TGTGCCATCAGTGAGTCGCTGGGAACTAATGAAAAACTGTTTTTT.

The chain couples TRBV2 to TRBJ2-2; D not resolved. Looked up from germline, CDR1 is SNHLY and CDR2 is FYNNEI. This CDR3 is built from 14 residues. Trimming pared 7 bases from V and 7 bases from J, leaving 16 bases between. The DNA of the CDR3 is TGTGCCAGCACCCCTCGAGGTGTGGTCGGGGAGCTGTTTTTT. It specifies CASTPRGVVGELFF.

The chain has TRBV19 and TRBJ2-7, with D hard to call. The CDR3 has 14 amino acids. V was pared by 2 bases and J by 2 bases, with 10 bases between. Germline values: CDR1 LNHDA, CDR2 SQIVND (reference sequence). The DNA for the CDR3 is TGTGCCAGTAGTATATCTCATTTTACCTACGAGCAGTACTTC. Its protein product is CASSISHFTYEQYF.

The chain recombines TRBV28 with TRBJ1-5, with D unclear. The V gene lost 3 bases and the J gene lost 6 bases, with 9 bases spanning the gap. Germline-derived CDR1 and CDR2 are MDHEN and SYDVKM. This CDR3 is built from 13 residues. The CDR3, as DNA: TGTGCCAGCAGTTTCAACCTCCGTCAGCCCCAGCATTTT. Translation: CASSFNLRQPQHF.

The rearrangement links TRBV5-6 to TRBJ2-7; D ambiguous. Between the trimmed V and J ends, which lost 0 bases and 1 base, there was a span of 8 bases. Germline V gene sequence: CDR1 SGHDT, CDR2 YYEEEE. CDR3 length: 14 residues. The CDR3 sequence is CASSLVWDSYEQYF. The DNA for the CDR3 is TGTGCCAGCAGCTTGGTTTGGGATTCCTACGAGCAGTACTTC.

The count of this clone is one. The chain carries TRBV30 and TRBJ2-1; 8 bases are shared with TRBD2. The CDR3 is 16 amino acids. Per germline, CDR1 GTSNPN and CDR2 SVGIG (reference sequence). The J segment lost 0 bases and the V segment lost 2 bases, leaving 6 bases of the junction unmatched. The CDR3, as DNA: TGTGCCTGGAGTTCTCTAGCGGGCTTCTCCTACAATGAGCAGTTCTTC. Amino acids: CAWSSLAGFSYNEQFF.

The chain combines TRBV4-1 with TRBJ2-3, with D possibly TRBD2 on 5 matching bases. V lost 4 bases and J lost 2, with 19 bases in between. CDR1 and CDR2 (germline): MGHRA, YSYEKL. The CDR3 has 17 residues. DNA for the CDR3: TGCGCCAGCAGCCGGTCCTTAATTTTAGCGACCACAGATACGCAGTATTTT. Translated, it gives CASSRSLILATTDTQYF.

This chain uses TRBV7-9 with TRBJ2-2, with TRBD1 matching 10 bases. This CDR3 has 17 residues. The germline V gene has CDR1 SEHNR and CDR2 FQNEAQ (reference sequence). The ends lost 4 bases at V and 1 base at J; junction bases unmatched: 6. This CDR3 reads CASSYPGTGVNTGELFF. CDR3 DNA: TGTGCCAGCAGCTACCCTGGGACAGGGGTGAACACCGGGGAGCTGTTTTTT.

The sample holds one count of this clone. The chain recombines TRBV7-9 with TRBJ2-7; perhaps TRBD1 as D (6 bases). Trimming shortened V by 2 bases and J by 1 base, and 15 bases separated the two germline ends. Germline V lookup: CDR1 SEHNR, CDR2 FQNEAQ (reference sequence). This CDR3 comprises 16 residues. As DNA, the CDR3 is TGTGCCAGCAGCTTAAACCGGGACACCGGATCCTACGAGCAGTACTTC. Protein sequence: CASSLNRDTGSYEQYF.

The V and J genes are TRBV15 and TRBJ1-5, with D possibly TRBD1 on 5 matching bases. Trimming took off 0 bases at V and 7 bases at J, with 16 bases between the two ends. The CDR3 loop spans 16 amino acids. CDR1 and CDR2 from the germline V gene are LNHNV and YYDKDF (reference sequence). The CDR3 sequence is CATSRELSREIQPQHF. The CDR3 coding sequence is TGTGCCACCAGCAGAGAATTATCCAGGGAGATCCAGCCCCAGCATTTT.

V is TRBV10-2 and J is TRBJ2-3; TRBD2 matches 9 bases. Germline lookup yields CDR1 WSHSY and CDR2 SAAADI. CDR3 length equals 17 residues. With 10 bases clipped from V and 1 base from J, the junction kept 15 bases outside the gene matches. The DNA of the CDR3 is TGCGCCACCAAGAGCTGGCGGGAGGGAGTAGGCACAGATACGCAGTATTTT. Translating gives CATKSWREGVGTDTQYF.

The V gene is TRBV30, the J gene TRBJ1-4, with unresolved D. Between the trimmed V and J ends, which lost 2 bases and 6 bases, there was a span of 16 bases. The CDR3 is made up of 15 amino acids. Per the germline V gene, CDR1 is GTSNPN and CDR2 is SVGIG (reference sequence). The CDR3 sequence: CAWSTQTTPYEKLFF. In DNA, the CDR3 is TGTGCCTGGAGTACCCAGACCACACCGTATGAAAAACTGTTTTTT.

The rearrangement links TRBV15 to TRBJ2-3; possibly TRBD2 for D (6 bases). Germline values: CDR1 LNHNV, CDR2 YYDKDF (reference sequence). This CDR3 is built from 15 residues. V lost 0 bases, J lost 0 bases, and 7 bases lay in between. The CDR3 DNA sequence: TGTGCCACCAGCAGAGATAGCGGCAGCACAGATACGCAGTATTTT. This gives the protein CATSRDSGSTDTQYF.

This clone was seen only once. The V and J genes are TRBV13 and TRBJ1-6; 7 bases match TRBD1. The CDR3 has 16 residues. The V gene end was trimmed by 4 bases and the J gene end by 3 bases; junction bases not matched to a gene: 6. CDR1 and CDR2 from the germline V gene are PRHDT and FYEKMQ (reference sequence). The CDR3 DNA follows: TGTGCCAGCAGCTCACGACAGGGCCTCTATAATTCACCCCTCCACTTT. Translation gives CASSSRQGLYNSPLHF. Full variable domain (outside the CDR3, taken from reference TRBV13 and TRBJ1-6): AAGVIQSPRHLIKEKRETATLKCYPIPRHDTVYWYQQGPGQDPQFLISFYEKMQSDKGSIPDRFSAQQFSDYHSELNMSSLELGDSALYFCASSSRQGLYNSPLHFGNGTRLTVT.

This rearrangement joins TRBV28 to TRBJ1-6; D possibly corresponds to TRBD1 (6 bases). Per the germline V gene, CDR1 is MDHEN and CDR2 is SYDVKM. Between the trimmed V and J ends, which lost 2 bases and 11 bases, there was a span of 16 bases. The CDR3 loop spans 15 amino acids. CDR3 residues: CASSLPTGSWPPLHF. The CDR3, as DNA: TGTGCCAGCAGTTTACCGACAGGATCATGGCCACCCCTCCACTTT. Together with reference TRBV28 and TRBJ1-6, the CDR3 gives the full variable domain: DVKVTQSSRYLVKRTGEKVFLECVQDMDHENMFWYRQDPGLGLRLIYFSYDVKMKEKGDIPEGYSVSREKKERFSLILESASTNQTSMYLCASSLPTGSWPPLHFGNGTRLTVT.